This T cell receptor (beta chain) was recorded in a study of beta chain features in type 1 diabetes. Study outcomes and limitations: Because the template was cDNA, high-expressing cells might be over-represented. All four CD4+ subsets from Type 1 diabetes patients carried moderately but significantly shorter TCRB CDR3s.

All of the isolated RNA was reverse transcribed, so expressed TCRB transcripts were sequenced. Repertoires were generated with immunoSEQ multiplex PCR, while TCRdb's copy carries only in-frame clones and drops some. The table records 550,000 to 850,000 clones, under 15% of them present only once. Notes on this clone: The antigen is not known.

The CDR3 is made up of 13 amino acids. V lost 2 bases to trimming and J lost 6 bases, with 6 bases between them. From germline, CDR1 is SGHDT and CDR2 YYEEEE. Roughly 100 mL of blood, on average, came from one heparinised draw per donor. This rearrangement joins TRBV5-6 to TRBJ1-6; D call uncertain. The sample taken for sequencing was naive CD4+ T cells from blood. The sequence came from a man aged 18 to 29 with type 1 diabetes. CDR3 DNA sequence: TGTGCCAGCAGCTTAATGCGTAATTCACCCCTCCACTTT. It is translated as CASSLMRNSPLHF.